A selection of T cell receptor beta chains follows, all from one sample in a study of blood T cell repertoires in COVID-19. Using immunoSEQ multiplex PCR, the repertoire was profiled, and TCRdb retains in-frame clones only, with some absent. There are fewer than 500,000 clones in the sample; approximately 87% occur only once, and approximately 1.3% lies in the top ten. Sequenced sample: PBMCs or T cells enriched from blood (not recorded which). Receptors were obtained from a young man who had recovered from COVID-19. CDR3s include the opening cysteine and the closing phenylalanine or tryptophan. Each record gives: clone size, V gene, D gene, J gene, CDR3 DNA, CDR3 protein. A D gene is named only where the DNA matches it firmly. Clone size appears in some rows only: once, few, many, or a class for an expanded clone.

>-|TRBV6-5|TRBD1|TRBJ1-4
TGTGCCAGCAGACGCCGGGACAGCGCTAAGGGACTGTTTTTT
CASRRRDSAKGLFF
>few|TRBV6-5|-|TRBJ2-5
TGTGCCAGCAGCCGTGGTGGGGAGGCGACCCAGTACTTC
CASSRGGEATQYF
>-|TRBV30|-|TRBJ2-3
TGTGCCTGGAGGACTAGTGATACGCAGTATTTT
CAWRTSDTQYF
>few|TRBV19|-|TRBJ2-7
TGTGCCAGTAGTCTCCCCGGGTCCGAGCAGTACTTC
CASSLPGSEQYF
>-|TRBV2|-|TRBJ2-7
TGTGCCAGCAGGGCAGGGTTTTACGACGAGCAGTACTTC
CASRAGFYDEQYF
>few|TRBV6-5|-|TRBJ1-1
TGTGCCAGCAATTACCCTGGGCGAAACACTGAAGCTTTCTTT
CASNYPGRNTEAFF
>few|TRBV19|TRBD1|TRBJ1-6
TGTGCCAGTAGTACGGACCCGGGACAGATGAATTCACCCCTCCACTTT
CASSTDPGQMNSPLHF
>-|TRBV2|-|TRBJ1-3
TGTGCCAGCCGTGGGGAGGGAGGAAACCCCATATATTTT
CASRGEGGNPIYF
>-|TRBV5-1|TRBD2|TRBJ2-1
TGCGCCAGCAGCATTAACCAGCGGGACCCCTACAATGAGCAGTTCTTC
CASSINQRDPYNEQFF
>-|TRBV27|-|TRBJ2-1
TGTGCCAGCAGTTTATGGGCAGACTACAATGAGCAGTTCTTC
CASSLWADYNEQFF
>-|TRBV18|-|TRBJ2-7
TGTGCCAGCTCACCACCGGTCAAGCCCTACGAGCAGTACTTC
CASSPPVKPYEQYF
>-|TRBV24-1|TRBD1|TRBJ2-2
TGTGCCACCAGTGATTCCCCGGGACAGGGTGACACCGGGGAGCTGTTTTTT
CATSDSPGQGDTGELFF
>once|TRBV2|-|TRBJ1-4
TGTGCCAGCAGTACCAACAGAGTCTCGAATGAAAAACTGTTTTTT
CASSTNRVSNEKLFF
>-|TRBV7-9|-|TRBJ1-2
TGTGCCAGCAGCTTACTTTCCAACTATGGCTACACCTTC
CASSLLSNYGYTF
>-|TRBV5-1|-|TRBJ2-3
TGCGCCAGCAGCGCGAGATATATAACTAGCACAGATACGCAGTATTTT
CASSARYITSTDTQYF
>-|TRBV24-1|TRBD1|TRBJ2-2
TGTGCCACCAGTGATCAAGGGACAGGGCTCGGGGAGCTGTTTTTT
CATSDQGTGLGELFF
>-|TRBV7-9|TRBD1|TRBJ2-7
TGTGCCAGCAGGAGGACAGGGGAAGTCAACGAGCAGTACTTC
CASRRTGEVNEQYF
>few|TRBV19|-|TRBJ1-6
TGTGCCAGTAGTTCGCGGGACGGATCCAATTCACCCCTCCACTTT
CASSSRDGSNSPLHF
>-|TRBV15|TRBD2|TRBJ2-5
TGTGCCACCAGCAGAGGGGGGGGCCTAACTAGCGGCTACTTC
CATSRGGGLTSGYF
>-|TRBV5-4|TRBD1|TRBJ2-5
TGTGCCAGCAGCGCCTCAGGGGGCGGCGAGACCCAGTACTTC
CASSASGGGETQYF
>-|TRBV12-3/TRBV12-4|-|TRBJ1-1
TGTGCCAGCAGTTTGACAAGAAACACTGAAGCTTTCTTT
CASSLTRNTEAFF
>once|TRBV11-1|TRBD1|TRBJ1-1
TGTGCCAGCAGCTTGTGGGGACAGGGGGCGGCTGAAGCTTTCTTT
CASSLWGQGAAEAFF
>-|TRBV3-1/TRBV3-2|-|TRBJ1-1
TGTGCCAGCAGCCAAGCCTCCGGGACACGAAACCACCAGATGGCTGAAGCTTTCTTT
CASSQASGTRNHQMAEAFF
>-|TRBV9|-|TRBJ2-1
TGTGCCAGCAGCGTAGTTGAGATGAGCTCCTACAATGAGCAGTTCTTC
CASSVVEMSSYNEQFF
>few|TRBV3-1/TRBV3-2|-|TRBJ1-1
TGTGCCAGCAGCCAGTCGGCAGGAAGAACTGAAGCTTTCTTT
CASSQSAGRTEAFF
>-|TRBV7-8|-|TRBJ1-1
TGTGCCACCGTCCGGACAGTAGAAGAAGCTTTCTTT
CATVRTVEEAFF
>-|TRBV18|-|TRBJ2-6
TGTGCCAGCTCACCTTTCGGGGTACCTGGGGCCAACGTCCTGACTTTC
CASSPFGVPGANVLTF
>-|TRBV5-1|-|TRBJ1-1
TGCGCCAGCAGCGCCCCCCCAGGGGCTGAAGCTTTCTTT
CASSAPPGAEAFF
>-|TRBV27|TRBD1|TRBJ1-6
TGTGCCAGCAGCCCCCGGGACAGGGGTAATTCACCCCTCCACTTT
CASSPRDRGNSPLHF
>once|TRBV7-8|TRBD1|TRBJ1-2
TGTGCCAGCGGGGACAGGGGGTACGGCTACACCTTC
CASGDRGYGYTF
>-|TRBV19|-|TRBJ2-1
TGTGCCAGTAGTATGCAACAGGGAAACAATGAGCAGTTCTTC
CASSMQQGNNEQFF
>-|TRBV9|-|TRBJ2-5
TGTGCCAGCAGCGCTGGGAACAGGGTTACCAAAGAGACCCAGTACTTC
CASSAGNRVTKETQYF
>-|TRBV5-1|-|TRBJ1-1
TGCGCCAGCAGTTCAGGGAACACTGAAGCTTTCTTT
CASSSGNTEAFF
>-|TRBV19|-|TRBJ2-3
TGTGCCAGTAACAACAGGGTGGGGACAGATACGCAGTATTTT
CASNNRVGTDTQYF
>-|TRBV30|TRBD1|TRBJ1-1
TGTGCCTGGGGACAGGGAATGAACACTGAAGCTTTCTTT
CAWGQGMNTEAFF
>-|TRBV14|-|TRBJ2-3
TGTGCCAGCAGCCCGAGAATGGATACGCAGTATTTT
CASSPRMDTQYF
>-|TRBV6-2/TRBV6-3|TRBD1|TRBJ1-1
TGTGCCAGCAGTTTAGACAGGGGGAGCACTGAAGCTTTCTTT
CASSLDRGSTEAFF
>-|TRBV27|-|TRBJ1-3
TGTGCCAGCAGTTTATCGATGCGGGGGACCGGAAACACCATATATTTT
CASSLSMRGTGNTIYF
>-|TRBV29-1|-|TRBJ1-1
TGCAGCGTTGGCGAGAACACTGAAGCTTTCTTT
CSVGENTEAFF
>-|TRBV7-3|-|TRBJ2-2
TGTGCCAGCAGCTTTGTAGGTCGGGAGGGGACAGCGAACACCGGGGAGCTGTTTTTT
CASSFVGREGTANTGELFF
>-|TRBV19|-|TRBJ2-1
TGTGCCAGTAGTAGTTCCGGGACTGTCTACAATGAGCAGTTCTTC
CASSSSGTVYNEQFF
>-|TRBV2|-|TRBJ2-7
TGTGCCAGCAGGGGACGGGGGAGCTCCTACGAGCAGTACTTC
CASRGRGSSYEQYF
>-|TRBV19|-|TRBJ2-7
TGTGCCAGTAGTATAGAGGACAGCACCTACGAGCAGTACTTC
CASSIEDSTYEQYF
>-|TRBV6-2/TRBV6-3|-|TRBJ2-3
TGTGCCAGCAGTTACGCCAGGTCGGGCACAGATACGCAGTATTTT
CASSYARSGTDTQYF
>-|TRBV4-3|TRBD1|TRBJ2-3
TGCGCCAGCAGCCAAGAGAGGGACAGGGGTTTAGATACGCAGTATTTT
CASSQERDRGLDTQYF